A selection of T cell receptor beta chains follows, all from one sample in a study of blood T cell repertoires in COVID-19. Method: immunoSEQ multiplex PCR; TCRdb's copy keeps in-frame clones and lacks some. Among about 230,000 clones listed, 75% to 85% were seen once. Sequenced input: peripheral blood. These receptors were taken from an elderly woman with COVID-19, enrolled during active disease. Both conserved end residues are part of each CDR3. D genes are given only for firm matches. Where a row states a size, it is once, few, many or the class of an expanded clone; other rows omit it.

D gene: NA; clone size: NA; V gene: TRBV28; J gene: TRBJ1-2; CDR3 protein: CASSQQGLNPSNYGYTF; CDR3 DNA: TGTGCCAGCAGCCAACAGGGCCTAAACCCTTCCAACTATGGCTACACCTTC
D gene: NA; clone size: NA; V gene: TRBV5-1; J gene: TRBJ2-5; CDR3 protein: CASSLGFRLYQETQYF; CDR3 DNA: TGCGCCAGCAGCCTGGGTTTTCGGTTGTACCAAGAGACCCAGTACTTC
D gene: TRBD1; clone size: NA; V gene: TRBV6-1; J gene: TRBJ1-1; CDR3 protein: CASSEYRGLTEAFF; CDR3 DNA: TGTGCCAGCAGTGAATATAGGGGGCTCACTGAAGCTTTCTTT
D gene: NA; clone size: few; V gene: TRBV19; J gene: TRBJ1-2; CDR3 protein: CASLTGTYGYTF; CDR3 DNA: TGTGCCAGCCTTACAGGGACCTATGGCTACACCTTC
D gene: TRBD1; clone size: once; V gene: TRBV7-2; J gene: TRBJ1-5; CDR3 protein: CASSLEGRGNNQPQHF; CDR3 DNA: TGTGCCAGCAGCTTAGAGGGCAGGGGGAACAATCAGCCCCAGCATTTT
D gene: TRBD1; clone size: few; V gene: TRBV7-2; J gene: TRBJ2-5; CDR3 protein: CASRRGQVETQYF; CDR3 DNA: TGTGCCAGCCGCAGGGGGCAAGTAGAGACCCAGTACTTC
D gene: NA; clone size: NA; V gene: TRBV15; J gene: TRBJ1-5; CDR3 protein: CATSRDYAAGSNQPQHF; CDR3 DNA: TGTGCCACCAGCAGAGACTACGCCGCAGGGAGCAATCAGCCCCAGCATTTT
D gene: TRBD1; clone size: NA; V gene: TRBV4-3; J gene: TRBJ2-1; CDR3 protein: CASSQAGGQGSWFF; CDR3 DNA: TGCGCCAGCAGCCAAGCCGGGGGACAGGGTAGTTGGTTCTTC
D gene: NA; clone size: NA; V gene: TRBV29-1; J gene: TRBJ2-6; CDR3 protein: CSVGQGGAGANVLTF; CDR3 DNA: TGCAGCGTTGGGCAGGGGGGTGCTGGGGCCAACGTCCTGACTTTC
D gene: TRBD1; clone size: NA; V gene: TRBV19; J gene: TRBJ1-5; CDR3 protein: CASTTDRANQPQHF; CDR3 DNA: TGTGCCAGTACTACGGACAGGGCTAATCAGCCCCAGCATTTT
D gene: NA; clone size: NA; V gene: TRBV5-8; J gene: TRBJ1-2; CDR3 protein: CASSSRDTYGYTF; CDR3 DNA: TGTGCCAGCAGCTCTCGAGACACTTATGGCTACACCTTC
D gene: TRBD1; clone size: NA; V gene: TRBV28; J gene: TRBJ1-1; CDR3 protein: CASSLGTVEAFF; CDR3 DNA: TGTGCCAGCAGTTTAGGGACAGTTGAAGCTTTCTTT
D gene: TRBD1; clone size: NA; V gene: TRBV7-2; J gene: TRBJ1-1; CDR3 protein: CASSAQGAVNTEAFF; CDR3 DNA: TGTGCCAGCAGCGCACAGGGGGCCGTGAACACTGAAGCTTTCTTT
D gene: TRBD2; clone size: NA; V gene: TRBV4-2; J gene: TRBJ2-1; CDR3 protein: CASSPSRGSGSEEQFF; CDR3 DNA: TGTGCCAGCAGCCCCTCCCGGGGTAGCGGGAGCGAGGAGCAGTTCTTC
D gene: NA; clone size: NA; V gene: TRBV10-3; J gene: TRBJ1-1; CDR3 protein: CAISESNSFEAFF; CDR3 DNA: TGTGCCATCAGTGAGTCGAATAGTTTTGAAGCTTTCTTT
D gene: NA; clone size: NA; V gene: TRBV3-1/TRBV3-2; J gene: TRBJ1-5; CDR3 protein: CASSHQAKQPQHF; CDR3 DNA: TGTGCCAGCAGCCACCAGGCGAAGCAGCCCCAGCATTTT
D gene: NA; clone size: NA; V gene: TRBV5-6; J gene: TRBJ2-3; CDR3 protein: CASSLIEDTQYF; CDR3 DNA: TGTGCCAGCAGCTTGATTGAGGATACGCAGTATTTT
D gene: NA; clone size: NA; V gene: TRBV4-3; J gene: TRBJ2-1; CDR3 protein: CASSQDSSSGEQFF; CDR3 DNA: TGCGCCAGCAGCCAAGATTCTTCGAGCGGGGAGCAGTTCTTC
D gene: TRBD1; clone size: NA; V gene: TRBV29-1; J gene: TRBJ2-1; CDR3 protein: CSTRDRVREQFF; CDR3 DNA: TGCAGCACCCGGGACAGGGTCCGGGAGCAGTTCTTC
D gene: TRBD2; clone size: NA; V gene: TRBV5-1; J gene: TRBJ2-3; CDR3 protein: CASSPGLAGGPVQYF; CDR3 DNA: TGCGCCAGCAGCCCTGGACTAGCGGGAGGGCCAGTGCAGTATTTT
D gene: TRBD2; clone size: NA; V gene: TRBV11-2; J gene: TRBJ2-1; CDR3 protein: CASTPRGGLPYNEQFF; CDR3 DNA: TGTGCCAGCACCCCCCGGGGGGGCCTCCCCTACAATGAGCAGTTCTTC
D gene: TRBD1; clone size: NA; V gene: TRBV18; J gene: TRBJ2-7; CDR3 protein: CASSFDRGYEQYF; CDR3 DNA: TGTGCCAGCTCATTTGACAGGGGGTACGAGCAGTACTTC
D gene: TRBD1; clone size: NA; V gene: TRBV18; J gene: TRBJ1-1; CDR3 protein: CASSPTGGSNTEAFF; CDR3 DNA: TGTGCCAGCTCACCTACAGGGGGCTCGAACACTGAAGCTTTCTTT